This is a list of T cell receptor beta chains from one sample in a study of breast tumors, draining lymph nodes, adjacent tissues. TCRdb reanalysed the multiplex PCR reads using MiXCR and keeps one entry per CDR3 protein. The sample shows about 63,000 distinct CDR3 sequences, 45% to 65% of them seen only once. The specimen was breast tumor tissue. The receptors derive from a female donor with breast cancer. Some clones in this sample may be carry-over from other donors' samples. Both conserved end residues are part of each CDR3.

V gene,J gene,CDR3 protein
TRBV2,TRBJ1-5,CASSEAVGFQPQHF
TRBV20-1,TRBJ2-5,CSASGGETQSF
TRBV24-1,TRBJ2-7,CATSDTSGGAYEQYF
TRBV20-1,TRBJ2-5,CSASGALQETQYF
TRBV6-6,TRBJ1-6,CASSSFDRGPNSPLHF
TRBV7-9,TRBJ2-1,CASSYQGFPPYF
TRBV6-2/TRBV6-3,TRBJ1-2,CASRTRDSNYGYTF
TRBV29-1,TRBJ2-5,CSVVPSGGEKETQYF
TRBV10-3,TRBJ2-7,CAISEPSPGLGAGEQYF
TRBV2,TRBJ2-6,CASSDWSSGANVLTF
TRBV2,TRBJ2-2,CASSESSTPANTGELFF
TRBV7-2,TRBJ2-2,CASSLIRGANTGELFF
TRBV11-1,TRBJ2-3,CASSARSTGRGTTDTQYF
TRBV5-6,TRBJ1-2,CASSLAGSGTF
TRBV19,TRBJ1-2,CASSMAERLWGGYTF
TRBV30,TRBJ2-7,CAWSVTRNEQYF
TRBV19,TRBJ1-2,CASSFGQGGGYTF
TRBV2,TRBJ1-4,CASSDRENEKLFF
TRBV20-1,TRBJ2-3,CSASWDRATDTQYF
TRBV29-1,TRBJ2-3,CSVEGWGGGTDTQYF
TRBV9,TRBJ2-7,CASSVAPRGGPYPYEQYF
TRBV5-1,TRBJ2-7,CASRLTGSSYEQYF
TRBV5-4,TRBJ2-5,CASRVDQLETQDF
TRBV5-1,TRBJ2-5,CASSFSPDGETQYF
TRBV4-1,TRBJ2-1,CASSQDQGGSYNEQFF
TRBV10-2,TRBJ1-4,CASSGHSTNEKLFF
TRBV20-1,TRBJ1-2,CSASQPGYDTF
TRBV13,TRBJ2-7,CASSRPDRGDEQYF
TRBV2,TRBJ1-3,CASRQDSGNTIYF
TRBV14,TRBJ1-6,CASSQDLIPGSALHF
TRBV25-1,TRBJ2-1,CASSESGQDNNEQFF
TRBV12-3/TRBV12-4,TRBJ1-6,CASQLGTDSPLHF
TRBV4-2,TRBJ2-3,CASSLRQGGSTDTQYF
TRBV7-8,TRBJ1-2,CASSLGQGSSFYGYTF
TRBV15,TRBJ2-7,CATSRGDTGEGYEQYF
TRBV7-8,TRBJ2-3,CASSPDRTTDTQYF
TRBV13,TRBJ1-1,CASSIPRQGYTEAFF
TRBV20-1,TRBJ2-7,CSAHGQGSYEQYF
TRBV2,TRBJ1-2,CASSEFSGGSGYTF